The 2 T cell receptor beta chains reported below all come from one sample, sequenced in a study of monozygotic twins with inflammatory bowel disease. Using the 5' RACE reads, TCRdb records one entry per CDR3 protein without DNA. Its table records roughly 330,000 distinct CDR3 sequences. Sequenced material: blood. These TCRs come from a human donor with ulcerative colitis or Crohn's disease, or a healthy co-twin of an affected twin (not recorded which).

This chain joins TRBV6-1 and TRBJ1-1; as DNA is missing, the TRBD1 call by TCRdb cannot be tested. This CDR3 contains 15 residues. In germline, CDR1 is MNHNS, CDR2 SASEGT. The CDR3 region is CASRRQNFMNTEAFF.

V gene TRBV6-2 or TRBV6-3 combines with J gene TRBJ1-1. Germline lookup yields CDR1 MNHEY and CDR2 SVGEGT. The CDR3 sequence is 14 residues long. This chain's CDR3 is CASSYSILNTEAFF.